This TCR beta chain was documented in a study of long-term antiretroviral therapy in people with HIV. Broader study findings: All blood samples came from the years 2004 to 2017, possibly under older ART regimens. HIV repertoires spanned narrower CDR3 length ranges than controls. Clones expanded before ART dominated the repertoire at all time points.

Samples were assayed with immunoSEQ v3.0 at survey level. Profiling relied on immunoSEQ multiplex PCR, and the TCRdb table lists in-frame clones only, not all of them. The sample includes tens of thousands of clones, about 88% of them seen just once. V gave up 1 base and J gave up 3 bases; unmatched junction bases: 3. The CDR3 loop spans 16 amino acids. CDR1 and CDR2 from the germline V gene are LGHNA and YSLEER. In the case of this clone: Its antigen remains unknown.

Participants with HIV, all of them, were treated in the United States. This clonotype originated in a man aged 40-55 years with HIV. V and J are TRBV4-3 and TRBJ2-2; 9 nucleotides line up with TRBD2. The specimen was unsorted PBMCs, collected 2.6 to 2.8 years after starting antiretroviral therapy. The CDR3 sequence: CASSQASGTYTGELFF. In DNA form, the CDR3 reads TGCGCCAGCAGCCAAGCTAGCGGGACTTACACCGGGGAGCTGTTTTTT.